One sample yielded the 18 T cell receptor beta chains listed below, sequenced in a study of blood T cells in healthy people across ages (dated by TCRdb to about 2015). The library was prepared using 5' RACE. Sequencing was performed on an Illumina HiSeq 2500. A second PCR of about 7 to 12 cycles was performed with a sample-barcoded 5' primer and a J-beta primer mix. TCRdb passed the public sequencing reads through fastp at Q25 and MiXCR, retaining productive beta sequences. Identical CDR3 proteins give one entry, which carries the most common genes and DNA. This sample is represented by about 1.5 million distinct CDR3 sequences; approximately 43% of them were singletons. The ten largest clonotypes hold about 3.8% of the sample. Sequenced: blood. These receptors were obtained from a woman in her late teens or twenties in good health.

This clonotype was observed many times. V gene TRBV5-1 combines with J gene TRBJ2-7; the D is unclear. The V gene lost 2 bases and the J gene lost 5 bases, with 8 bases spanning the gap. The CDR3 has 12 residues. Germline V CDR1 and CDR2: SGHRS, YFSETQ. For the CDR3, the DNA is TGCGCCAGCAGCTTAAAAGGGAACGAGCAGTACTTC. Amino acids: CASSLKGNEQYF.

V gene TRBV7-2 combines with J gene TRBJ1-3; D not resolved. From germline, CDR1 is SGHTA and CDR2 FQGNSA. V was pared by 1 base and J by 11 bases, with 12 bases between. The CDR3 is made up of 13 amino acids. The CDR3 nucleotides are TGTGCCAGCAGCTTAGGGGGAGGAAAGGCCATATATTTT. Its protein product is CASSLGGGKAIYF.

The chain has TRBV18 and TRBJ2-7; D perhaps matches TRBD2 (6 bases). The CDR3 has 17 residues. V lost 2 bases, J lost 7 bases, and 24 bases lay in between. CDR1 and CDR2 from the germline V gene are KGHSH and LQKENI. The CDR3 nucleotides are TGTGCCAGCTCACCAAAGGCCATAGCGGAGGCCAACAATGAGCAGTACTTC. Translated: CASSPKAIAEANNEQYF.

V gene TRBV5-6 combines with J gene TRBJ2-7; perhaps TRBD2 as D (6 bases). The V and J ends lost 3 bases and 3 bases respectively, with 10 bases between them. The CDR3 loop spans 13 amino acids. CDR1 is SGHDT, CDR2 YYEEEE, per germline. The DNA for the CDR3 is TGTGCCAGCAGCTCCGCGGGGTACTACGAGCAGTACTTC. Translated: CASSSAGYYEQYF.

This clonotype was detected only a few times. The genes are TRBV7-2 and TRBJ2-5; no definite D call. The CDR3 totals 13 residues. The ends were cut back, 1 base at V and 11 bases at J, with 14 bases in the middle. Germline V gene sequence: CDR1 SGHTA, CDR2 FQGNSA. In DNA, the CDR3 is TGTGCCAGCAGCTTAGGTGGTTGGAATGAGCAGTACTTC. It translates to CASSLGGWNEQYF. Full variable domain (outside the CDR3, taken from reference TRBV7-2 and TRBJ2-5): GAGVSQSPSNKVTEKGKDVELRCDPISGHTALYWYRQSLGQGLEFLIYFQGNSAPDKSGLPSDRFSAERTGGSVSTLTIQRTQQEDSAVYLCASSLGGWNEQYFGPGTRLLVL.

The rearrangement joins TRBV7-2 to TRBJ2-7, with D maybe TRBD1 (5 bases). Looked up from germline, CDR1 is SGHTA and CDR2 is FQGNSA. The CDR3 is 16 residues long. V lost 6 bases and J lost 6, with 24 bases in between. The CDR3, as DNA: TGTGCCAGCAGTCGACCCCTTTCCAAGGGGCAGGGCGAGCAGTACTTC. This encodes CASSRPLSKGQGEQYF.

This rearrangement joins TRBV20-1 to TRBJ1-4; 7 bases fit TRBD1. J was trimmed by 4 bases and V by 0 bases; bases with no gene match: 5. The CDR3 covers 15 residues. Germline V gene data show CDR1 as DFQATT and CDR2 as SNEGSKA (reference sequence). CDR3 in DNA: TGCAGTGCTAGAGATGAGGGGGCTATTAATGAAAAACTGTTTTTT. It codes for CSARDEGAINEKLFF.

The V gene is TRBV7-2, the J gene TRBJ2-7; D unresolved. This CDR3 has 14 amino acids. Germline V lookup: CDR1 SGHTA, CDR2 FQGNSA. V dropped 5 bases and J dropped 6 bases, with 17 bases sitting between them. CDR3: CASSRSDGLGEQYF. The DNA for the CDR3 is TGTGCCAGCAGCCGATCGGACGGCCTAGGCGAGCAGTACTTC.

This clonotype was seen ten or more times. The chain joins TRBV10-3 to TRBJ2-3; 8 bases are shared with TRBD1. Germline V gene sequence: CDR1 ENHRY, CDR2 SYGVKD. After removal of 6 bases from V and 0 bases from J, the junction contained 5 bases not matched to a gene. The length of the CDR3 is 15 residues. The CDR3 region has the DNA TGTGCCATCAGAGGGACAGGCAACAGCACAGATACGCAGTATTTT. Translated: CAIRGTGNSTDTQYF.

The J gene is TRBJ2-1, the V gene TRBV5-1, with D unresolved. The CDR3 loop spans 15 amino acids. V was trimmed by 1 base and J by 0 bases, leaving 8 bases between them. From germline, CDR1 is SGHRS and CDR2 YFSETQ. CDR3 amino acids: CASSLMDTSYNEQFF. CDR3 in DNA: TGCGCCAGCAGCTTGATGGATACCTCCTACAATGAGCAGTTCTTC.

The rearrangement links TRBV20-1 to TRBJ2-3; 13 bases line up with TRBD2. The CDR3 has 12 residues. Per the germline V gene, CDR1 is DFQATT and CDR2 is SNEGSKA (reference sequence). CDR3 region: CTGTSGADTQYF. In nucleotides, the CDR3 is TGCACCGGGACTAGCGGGGCTGATACGCAGTATTTT.

The chain uses TRBV9 and TRBJ2-1, with TRBD2 as a possible D gene (6 bases). The CDR3 runs 14 residues. Germline-derived CDR1 and CDR2 are SGDLS and YYNGEE. V was clipped by 3 bases and J by 7 bases, with 14 bases between them. The CDR3 protein is CASSGSGARNEQFF. The CDR3 DNA follows: TGTGCCAGCAGCGGTAGCGGAGCCAGGAATGAGCAGTTCTTC.

The CDR3 sequence is CSGVLGNEKLFF. As DNA, the CDR3 is TGCAGCGGGGTCCTAGGGAATGAAAAACTGTTTTTT. J is TRBJ1-4 and V is TRBV29-1; D is unclear. This CDR3 is 12 amino acids long. Germline V CDR1 and CDR2: SQVTM, ANQGSEA. Trimming took 7 bases from V and 5 from J, leaving 11 bases between them.

V usage is TRBV20-1 and J usage is TRBJ2-5; 9 bases line up with TRBD1. J lost 5 bases, V lost 5 bases, and 3 bases had no gene match. Germline V gene lookup returns CDR1 DFQATT and CDR2 SNEGSKA (reference sequence). CDR3 length: 12 residues. CDR3: CSAGQGTETQYF. In DNA form, the CDR3 reads TGCAGTGCTGGACAGGGGACGGAGACCCAGTACTTC.

The DNA of the CDR3 is TGTGCTACCAGGCGGACGGTAAATGAAAAACTGTTTTTT. It translates to CATRRTVNEKLFF. The chain has TRBV5-5 and TRBJ1-4; D not certain. CDR3 length equals 13 residues. The germline gives CDR1 SGHKS, CDR2 YYEKEE (reference sequence). Together with reference TRBV5-5 and TRBJ1-4, the CDR3 gives the full variable domain: DAGVTQSPTHLIKTRGQQVTLRCSPISGHKSVSWYQQVLGQGPQFIFQYYEKEERGRGNFPDRFSARQFPNYSSELNVNALLLGDSALYLCATRRTVNEKLFFGSGTQLSVL.

This rearrangement joins TRBV12-3 or TRBV12-4 to TRBJ1-4; D gene unclear. The CDR3 contains 14 residues. V lost 5 bases and J 6 bases, leaving 13 bases between the germline ends. This CDR3 is CASSTQPMDEKLFF. The CDR3 DNA sequence: TGTGCCAGCAGTACACAGCCGATGGATGAAAAACTGTTTTTT.

This clonotype was detected a few times. CDR3 sequence (DNA): TGCGCCAGCAGCCAAGGCCGACTAGCGGGCTCTAGCACAGATACGCAGTATTTT. Translation: CASSQGRLAGSSTDTQYF. The chain employs TRBV4-1 and TRBJ2-3, with TRBD2 identical over 10 bases. The germline V gene has CDR1 MGHRA and CDR2 YSYEKL. J was trimmed by 0 bases and V by 1 base; bases with no gene match: 7. The CDR3 loop spans 18 amino acids.

Here the CDR3 reads CASTTRGYYGYTF. CDR3 coding DNA: TGTGCCAGCACCACAAGAGGGTACTATGGCTACACCTTC. The chain couples TRBV25-1 to TRBJ1-2; D remains unclear. Germline V gives CDR1 MGHDK, CDR2 SYGVNS. The CDR3 spans 13 residues. The ends were cut back, 7 bases at V and 3 bases at J, with 12 bases in the middle.